This TCR beta chain originates from a study of T-cell reconstitution after alpha-beta-depleted transplantation in children. TCRbeta library construction was performed incorporating unique molecular identifiers. MiXCR was run by TCRdb on the PCR reads, yielding one entry per CDR3 protein. The table records 120,000 or so distinct CDR3 sequences, 10% of them present only once. This clonotype was detected ten times or more. This CDR3 contains 16 residues. Germline V gene data show CDR1 as SGHRS and CDR2 as YFSETQ. With V trimmed by 0 bases and J by 5 bases, 9 bases remained unmatched. This receptor was obtained from a human donor who donated a stem cell graft to a child with acute lymphoblastic leukemia. Sequenced here: PBMCs from the stem cell graft donor, sampled from the stem cell graft. The chain is built from TRBV5-1 and TRBJ2-5; 8 bases align to TRBD2. CDR3 sequence: CASSLDGGAFDETQYF. The DNA for the CDR3 is TGCGCCAGCAGCTTGGACGGGGGGGCCTTTGATGAGACCCAGTACTTC.